The 8 T cell receptor beta chains in this list originate from one sample, sequenced in a study of siplizumab effects on memory and regulatory T cells. The protocol was immunoSEQ multiplex PCR, while the TCRdb copy is restricted to in-frame clones and leaves out a portion. The sample shows around 100,000 clones, 92% of them seen only once. Sequencing was done on a sample of Tregs sorted from blood. All receptors derive from a human donor in good health.

This rearrangement joins TRBV21-1 to TRBJ2-7. TRBV21-1 is designated a pseudogene. This CDR3 comprises 14 residues. CDR3 residues: CASRGTSSSYEQYF. The DNA of the CDR3 is TGTGCCAGCAGGGGGACGTCAAGCTCCTACGAGCAGTACTTC.

This clone was seen just once. The V call is TRBV7-3, the J call TRBJ2-7; no clear D gene. The CDR3 contains 13 residues. Germline V gene lookup returns CDR1 SGHTA and CDR2 FQGTGA. Between the trimmed V and J ends, which lost 2 bases and 4 bases, there was a span of 9 bases. CDR3 DNA sequence: TGTGCCAGCAGCTTAGAAGGAAAGTACGAGCAGTACTTC. Protein: CASSLEGKYEQYF.

The chain recombines TRBV4-2 with TRBJ2-1, with TRBD2 matching 9 bases. The CDR3 is 18 residues long. Germline V gene sequence: CDR1 LGHNA, CDR2 YNFKEQ. V gave up 0 bases and J gave up 7 bases; unmatched junction bases: 13. CDR3 residues: CASSQDEVAGVGINEQFF. The CDR3 DNA is TGTGCCAGCAGCCAAGACGAGGTAGCGGGAGTAGGAATAAATGAGCAGTTCTTC.

This chain links TRBV5-1 with TRBJ2-5; 11 positions agree with TRBD1. J was trimmed by 7 bases and V by 3 bases; bases with no gene match: 17. The CDR3 sequence is 18 residues long. Looked up from germline, CDR1 is SGHRS and CDR2 is YFSETQ. The CDR3 region has the DNA TGCGCCAGCAGCTCGGACAGGGGGCTTACGGGAGGGCCGGTGACCCAGTACTTC. It yields the protein CASSSDRGLTGGPVTQYF.

The count of this clone is one. The genes are TRBV10-2 and TRBJ2-5; D uncertain. The J call may be mistaken, given a closer DNA end match to TRBJ2-7. Germline assignment: CDR1 WSHSY and CDR2 SAAADI. The CDR3 consists of 13 residues. The CDR3 spells CASSERANYEQYF. CDR3 sequence (DNA): TGCGCCAGCAGTGAGAGGGCTAACTACGAGCAGTACTTC.

The CDR3 here is CASSPHGRRNTEAFF. For the CDR3, the DNA is TGTGCCAGTAGTCCTCACGGGAGGAGGAACACTGAAGCTTTCTTT. The genes are TRBV19 and TRBJ1-1; D uncertain. V lost 5 bases and J 1 base, leaving 14 bases between the germline ends. This CDR3 region has 15 residues. The germline gives CDR1 LNHDA, CDR2 SQIVND (reference sequence).

The V gene is TRBV6-1, the J gene TRBJ2-5, with D uncertain. Germline V CDR1 and CDR2: MNHNS, SASEGT. With 5 bases removed from V and 5 bases from J, the gap between germline ends came to 15 bases. This CDR3 comprises 14 residues. CDR3 sequence (DNA): TGTGCCAGCAGTACTCCGGGCCCCTTGGAGACCCAGTACTTC. Translation: CASSTPGPLETQYF.

The chain carries TRBV11-2 and TRBJ1-1; tentative D call: TRBD1 (5 bases). The ends were cut back, 5 bases at V and 1 base at J, with 8 bases in the middle. This CDR3 spans 13 amino acids. The germline CDR1 and CDR2 sequences are SGHAT and FQNNGV. This CDR3 reads CASSRDWNTEAFF. CDR3 DNA sequence: TGTGCCAGCAGCCGGGACTGGAACACTGAAGCTTTCTTT.